A single TCR beta chain is shown here with its context. Its target is unknown. Some clones are missing from TCRdb's copy, which holds only in-frame ones; the method was immunoSEQ multiplex PCR. The data show 90,000 to 100,000 clones, about three quarters seen once. The source of the sample is a study of PD-1 blockade in classical Hodgkin lymphoma. Germline V lookup: CDR1 LNHDA, CDR2 SQIVND (reference sequence). V lost 7 bases, J lost 8 bases, and 11 bases stayed unmatched. This CDR3 has 14 amino acids. Noted time point: cycle 4 day 1 (C4D1), after 5 to 7 weeks of nivolumab. Every patient relapsed after autologous stem cell transplantation, and brentuximab vedotin exposure varied. Whole-study findings and limits: Patients who began taking nivolumab under 1 year after ASCT were left out.

The specimen was peripheral blood mononuclear cells (PBMCs), collected before the fourth cycle of nivolumab. This receptor was identified in a human donor with classical Hodgkin lymphoma. The chain links TRBV19 to TRBJ2-3; 8 nucleotides agree with TRBD1. CDR3 DNA: TGTGCCAGTAAATTCGGACAGGGAAGTGGTACGCAGTATTTT. It codes for CASKFGQGSGTQYF.